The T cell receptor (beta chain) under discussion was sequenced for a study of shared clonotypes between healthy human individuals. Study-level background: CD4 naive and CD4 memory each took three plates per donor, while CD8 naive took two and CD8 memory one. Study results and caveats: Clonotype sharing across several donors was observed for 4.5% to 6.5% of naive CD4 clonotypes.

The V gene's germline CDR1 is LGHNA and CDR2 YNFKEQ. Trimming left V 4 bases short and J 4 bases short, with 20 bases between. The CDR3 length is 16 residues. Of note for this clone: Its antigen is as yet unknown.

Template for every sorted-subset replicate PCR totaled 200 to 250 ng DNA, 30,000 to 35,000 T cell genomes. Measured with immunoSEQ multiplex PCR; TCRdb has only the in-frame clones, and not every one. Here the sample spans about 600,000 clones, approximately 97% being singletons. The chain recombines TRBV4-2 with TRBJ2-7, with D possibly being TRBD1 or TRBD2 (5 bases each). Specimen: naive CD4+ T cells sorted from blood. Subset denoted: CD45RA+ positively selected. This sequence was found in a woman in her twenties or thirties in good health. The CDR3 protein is CASSPMSGTNPYEQYF. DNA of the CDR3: TGTGCCAGCAGCCCAATGTCCGGGACCAACCCTTACGAGCAGTACTTC.